This T cell receptor beta chain appears in the sequencing data of a study of T cells in localized non-small cell lung cancer. Study observations and caveats: Adjacent lung held a median 57 of the top 100 tumor clones.

Clones were sequenced by immunoSEQ multiplex PCR, and TCRdb holds only the in-frame ones, with some missing. The sample shows roughly 58,000 clones, around 81% of them seen only once. The CDR3 contains 15 residues. CDR1 and CDR2 (germline): MNHEY, SVGAGI. V was shortened by 5 bases and J by 2 bases, with 15 bases between the two germline ends. In the case of this clone: What it recognizes is unknown.

The TCR sequence derives from a man between 35 and 75 years old with stage II lung adenocarcinoma. This chain connects TRBV6-5 to TRBJ1-1; D may be TRBD1 (5 bases). This specimen consisted of PBMCs, obtained before any cancer treatment. The CDR3 bases are TGTGCCAGCAGTGGTCAAGGGGCCAGAAACACTGAAGCTTTCTTT. Translating it yields CASSGQGARNTEAFF.